This TCR beta chain was obtained from a study of cytomegalovirus exposure and HLA in healthy donors. Study outcomes and limitations: Earlier analysis found most TCR beta V segments productive about 90% or about 30% of the time.

CDR3 size: 12 residues. V was trimmed by 4 bases and J by 4 bases, leaving 7 bases between them. Germline loops: CDR1 LNHDA, CDR2 SQIVND (reference sequence). PCR was performed using 60 Vbeta and 13 Jbeta primers. Produced via immunoSEQ multiplex PCR; TCRdb's table is partial and in-frame only. This sample's table reports 170,000 or so clones. On this clone itself: The antigen remains undetermined.

V and J are TRBV19 and TRBJ1-1; the D gene is possibly TRBD1 (5 bases). The sample taken for sequencing was PBMCs. The source of this sequence is a man aged 25 to 40 in good health and CMV-seronegative. The CDR3: CASSRGGTEAFF. The CDR3 nucleotides are TGTGCCAGTAGTAGGGGGGGCACTGAAGCTTTCTTT.